These 17 T cell receptor beta chains came from one sample sequenced in a study of blood T cell repertoires in COVID-19. Only in-frame clones appear in the TCRdb table, and some are missing; sequencing was by immunoSEQ multiplex PCR. The data contain roughly 150,000 clones, 75% to 90% of them singletons. The sequenced sample was PBMCs or T cells enriched from blood (not recorded which). The receptors come from a man between 70 and 80 years old who had been exposed to COVID-19.

Only a few counts were recorded for this clone. The chain is built from TRBV6-2 or TRBV6-3 and TRBJ2-7; 12 bases are shared with TRBD2. Germline values: CDR1 MNHEY, CDR2 SVGEGT. V was pared by 2 bases and J by 4 bases, with 12 bases of the junction left unmatched. The CDR3 consists of 18 residues. CDR3 nucleotides: TGTGCCAGCAGTTACCCCTTACCCGGACTAGCGGGACAATACGAGCAGTACTTC. Its translation is CASSYPLPGLAGQYEQYF.

The J gene is TRBJ1-5, the V gene TRBV28, with a tentative D call TRBD1 (6 bases). V shed 7 bases and J shed 4 bases, with 20 bases lying between them. Germline loops: CDR1 MDHEN, CDR2 SYDVKM. This CDR3 spans 16 amino acids. CDR3 coding DNA: TGTGCCAGCAAACAGGGTCAGTGGCCGTTGAATCAGCCCCAGCATTTT. Translated: CASKQGQWPLNQPQHF. Full variable domain (rest looked up from reference TRBV28 and TRBJ1-5): DVKVTQSSRYLVKRTGEKVFLECVQDMDHENMFWYRQDPGLGLRLIYFSYDVKMKEKGDIPEGYSVSREKKERFSLILESASTNQTSMYLCASKQGQWPLNQPQHFGDGTRLSIL.

The rearrangement links TRBV13 to TRBJ2-1; no definite D call. CDR1 is PRHDT, CDR2 FYEKMQ, per germline (reference sequence). The V end lost 2 bases, the J end lost 9 bases, and 5 bases lay between the germline ends. This CDR3 has 11 residues. The chain's CDR3 is CASSLSGEQFF. In DNA, the CDR3 is TGTGCCAGCAGCTTATCGGGTGAGCAGTTCTTC.

The chain is built from TRBV28 and TRBJ1-2; 7 bases are shared with TRBD1. Germline V CDR1 and CDR2: MDHEN, SYDVKM. V shed 6 bases and J 13 bases; nucleotides not matched to a gene: 8. There are 11 residues in the CDR3. The CDR3 sequence is CASSLQGKGTF. CDR3 coding DNA: TGTGCCAGCAGCCTACAGGGGAAAGGCACCTTC.

The J gene is TRBJ2-4, the V gene TRBV9, with TRBD1 as a possible D gene (5 bases). This CDR3 has 15 amino acids. Deletions cut 0 bases from V and 3 bases from J, with 10 bases between. Germline V gene sequence: CDR1 SGDLS, CDR2 YYNGEE. In DNA, the CDR3 is TGTGCCAGCAGCGTAGAGGACAATGGCAAAAACATTCAGTACTTC. It codes for CASSVEDNGKNIQYF.

J is TRBJ2-1 and V is TRBV4-3; 14 bases agree with TRBD2. Trimming removed 4 bases from V and 0 bases from J; junction bases left unmatched: 11. The CDR3 totals 20 residues. Germline V gene lookup returns CDR1 LGHNA and CDR2 YSLEER. In DNA, the CDR3 is TGCGCCAGCAGCCGCACGGGACTAGCGGGGGCCCCTTTCTCCTACAATGAGCAGTTCTTC. Protein: CASSRTGLAGAPFSYNEQFF.

The chain employs TRBV9 and TRBJ1-2; the D gene is possibly TRBD1 (5 bases). This CDR3 region has 14 residues. CDR1 and CDR2 from the germline V gene are SGDLS and YYNGEE. V was shortened by 6 bases and J by 2 bases, with 14 bases between the two germline ends. CDR3 in DNA: TGTGCCAGCACCGTGGGGCGGCAAAACTATGGCTACACCTTC. Its protein product is CASTVGRQNYGYTF.

The gene calls are TRBV12-5 and TRBJ1-2, with TRBD1 as a possible D gene (6 bases). Trimming removed 1 base from V and 3 bases from J, with 12 bases in between. The germline V gene encodes CDR1 LGHNT and CDR2 FRNRAP. The CDR3 sequence is 15 residues long. The DNA of the CDR3 is TGTGCTAGTGGTTTGGGGTCGGACAGTTACTATGGCTACACCTTC. This sequence encodes CASGLGSDSYYGYTF.

V usage is TRBV9 and J usage is TRBJ2-5; TRBD2 aligns across 7 bases. The CDR3 has 16 residues. V was clipped by 2 bases and J by 5 bases; unmatched bases: 12. Germline CDR1 and CDR2: SGDLS and YYNGEE. The chain's CDR3 is CASSVGATSDWETQYF. CDR3 nucleotide sequence: TGTGCCAGCAGCGTGGGAGCCACTAGCGATTGGGAGACCCAGTACTTC. Supplemented by reference TRBV9 and TRBJ2-5, the full variable domain reads DSGVTQTPKHLITATGQRVTLRCSPRSGDLSVYWYQQSLDQGLQFLIQYYNGEERAKGNILERFSAQQFPDLHSELNLSSLELGDSALYFCASSVGATSDWETQYFGPGTRLLVL.

This clone was seen a single time. The rearrangement joins TRBV6-5 to TRBJ1-2, with TRBD1 matching over 7 bases. V lost 4 bases and J lost 8; bases outside the gene matches: 7. The CDR3 is 13 amino acids. CDR1 and CDR2 (germline): MNHEY, SVGAGI. The CDR3 protein is CASSSTQGGGYTF. The DNA of the CDR3 is TGTGCCAGCAGTTCAACCCAGGGGGGCGGCTACACCTTC.

This clone was seen only a few times. The genes are TRBV5-1 and TRBJ2-7; 7 bases fit TRBD2. Germline lookup yields CDR1 SGHRS and CDR2 YFSETQ. Germline trimming cut 0 bases from V and 2 bases from J; bases unmatched to any gene: 2. The CDR3 consists of 14 residues. In DNA form, the CDR3 reads TGCGCCAGCAGCTTGGACGGGAGGCCCTACGAGCAGTACTTC. This encodes CASSLDGRPYEQYF. The whole variable domain, remainder taken from reference TRBV5-1 and TRBJ2-7, is KAGVTQTPRYLIKTRGQQVTLSCSPISGHRSVSWYQQTPGQGLQFLFEYFSETQRNKGNFPGRFSGRQFSNSRSEMNVSTLELGDSALYLCASSLDGRPYEQYFGPGTRLTVT.

This clone was observed once. The chain uses TRBV7-2 and TRBJ2-5, with D tentatively TRBD1 (5 bases). The V end lost 5 bases, the J end lost 2 bases, and 15 bases lay between the germline ends. The CDR3 has 15 residues. Per germline, CDR1 SGHTA and CDR2 FQGNSA. CDR3 nucleotide sequence: TGTGCCAGCAGCCCCCGTATAGGGGCACAAGAGACCCAGTACTTC. Translated, it gives CASSPRIGAQETQYF.

This clone was counted once. For the CDR3, the DNA is TGTGCCATCGGGCAGCGGGAGGGAACCGGGGAGCTGTTTTTT. This encodes CAIGQREGTGELFF. The chain is built from TRBV10-3 and TRBJ2-2, with 10 bases identical to TRBD2. V lost 8 bases, J lost 5 bases, and 5 bases stayed unmatched. Germline-derived CDR1 and CDR2 are ENHRY and SYGVKD. This CDR3 has 14 residues.

The chain carries TRBV25-1 and TRBJ2-5; 7 bases are shared with TRBD1. Germline CDR1 and CDR2: MGHDK and SYGVNS. Trimming took 8 bases from V and 5 from J; bases not matched to a gene: 11. This CDR3 is built from 14 residues. CDR3: CASSSTGQLETQYF. The DNA of the CDR3 is TGTGCCAGCTCTTCGACAGGGCAGCTCGAGACCCAGTACTTC.

The chain has TRBV10-1 and TRBJ2-5; no definite D call. This CDR3 comprises 14 residues. Germline CDR1 is WNHNN and CDR2 is SYGVQD (reference sequence). With 0 bases removed from V and 2 bases from J, the gap between germline ends came to 7 bases. The CDR3 protein is CASSESPGQETQYF. The CDR3 nucleotides are TGCGCCAGCAGTGAGTCGCCAGGTCAAGAGACCCAGTACTTC.

The chain combines TRBV5-1 with TRBJ2-5; D might be TRBD2 (5 bases). V gave up 4 bases and J gave up 2 bases, with 12 bases separating them. CDR3 length: 14 residues. In germline, CDR1 is SGHRS, CDR2 YFSETQ. This chain's CDR3 is CASSRPGMQETQYF. CDR3 sequence (DNA): TGCGCCAGCAGCCGACCCGGGATGCAAGAGACCCAGTACTTC.

The chain links TRBV5-6 to TRBJ1-5, with 7 bases fitting TRBD1. V was pared by 2 bases and J by 0 bases, with 5 bases of the junction left unmatched. The CDR3 totals 16 residues. Germline V gives CDR1 SGHDT, CDR2 YYEEEE. The CDR3 nucleotides read TGTGCCAGCAGCTTTAGACAGGGTAATAGCAATCAGCCCCAGCATTTT. Protein: CASSFRQGNSNQPQHF.